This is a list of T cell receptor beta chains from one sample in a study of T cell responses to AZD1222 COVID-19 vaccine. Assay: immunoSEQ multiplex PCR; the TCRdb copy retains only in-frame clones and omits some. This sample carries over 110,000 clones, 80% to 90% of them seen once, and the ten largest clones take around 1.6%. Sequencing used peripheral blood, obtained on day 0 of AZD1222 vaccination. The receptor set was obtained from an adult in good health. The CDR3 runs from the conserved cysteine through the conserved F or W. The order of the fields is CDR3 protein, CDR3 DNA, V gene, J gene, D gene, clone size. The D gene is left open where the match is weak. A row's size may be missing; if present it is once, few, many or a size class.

CDR3: CASTKGYNEQFF
DNA: TGTGCCAGCACTAAAGGTTACAATGAGCAGTTCTTC
V: TRBV28
J: TRBJ2-1
D: -
size: -

CDR3: CASRPLWTGRQETQYF
DNA: TGTGCCAGCAGACCCCTTTGGACAGGACGACAAGAGACCCAGTACTTC
V: TRBV27
J: TRBJ2-5
D: TRBD1
size: few

CDR3: CASSDRTDREKQETQYF
DNA: TGCGCCAGCAGTGACCGAACGGACAGGGAGAAGCAAGAGACCCAGTACTTC
V: TRBV10-1
J: TRBJ2-5
D: TRBD1
size: -

CDR3: CASSLATGTAFF
DNA: TGTGCCAGCAGCTTAGCTACCGGAACGGCTTTCTTT
V: TRBV7-9
J: TRBJ1-1
D: -
size: -

CDR3: CAWSVSGYSNQPQHF
DNA: TGTGCCTGGAGTGTATCTGGGTATAGCAATCAGCCCCAGCATTTT
V: TRBV30
J: TRBJ1-5
D: -
size: -

CDR3: CASSLDTNTEAFF
DNA: TGCGCCAGCAGCTTGGACACTAACACTGAAGCTTTCTTT
V: TRBV5-1
J: TRBJ1-1
D: -
size: -

CDR3: CASSLVGTSGVEQFF
DNA: TGTGCCAGCAGCTTAGTAGGGACTAGCGGGGTTGAGCAGTTCTTC
V: TRBV7-2
J: TRBJ2-1
D: TRBD2
size: -

CDR3: CASSQGRVYSGNTIYF
DNA: TGCGCCAGCAGCCAAGGCCGAGTATACTCTGGAAACACCATATATTTT
V: TRBV4-1
J: TRBJ1-3
D: -
size: -

CDR3: CASSPRGGFRELFF
DNA: TGTGCCAGCAGCCCCAGGGGTGGGTTCAGGGAGCTGTTTTTT
V: TRBV9
J: TRBJ2-2
D: -
size: -

CDR3: CASSQLLGEMRTEAFF
DNA: TGCGCCAGCAGCCAACTTTTGGGCGAGATGAGGACTGAAGCTTTCTTT
V: TRBV4-1
J: TRBJ1-1
D: -
size: -

CDR3: CASSLVRRLAGAGGELFF
DNA: TGTGCCAGCAGCTTGGTAAGAAGACTAGCGGGGGCCGGCGGGGAGCTGTTTTTT
V: TRBV7-2
J: TRBJ2-2
D: TRBD2
size: many

CDR3: CASSYGLERNTEAFF
DNA: TGTGCCAGCAGTTACGGGTTGGAAAGGAACACTGAAGCTTTCTTT
V: TRBV6-5
J: TRBJ1-1
D: -
size: -

CDR3: CALTGGFYGYTF
DNA: TGTGCCTTGACGGGGGGCTTCTATGGCTACACCTTC
V: TRBV7-9
J: TRBJ1-2
D: -
size: once

CDR3: CASSQALGGGYGYTF
DNA: TGCGCCAGCAGCCAAGCCTTGGGTGGTGGCTATGGCTACACCTTC
V: TRBV4-1
J: TRBJ1-2
D: -
size: -

CDR3: CASSPNGDSNNEQFF
DNA: TGTGCCAGCAGCCCAAATGGAGACAGTAACAATGAGCAGTTCTTC
V: TRBV7-9
J: TRBJ2-1
D: -
size: -

CDR3: CASSLLVHSYEQYF
DNA: TGTGCCAGCAGTTTACTCGTCCATTCCTACGAGCAGTACTTC
V: TRBV27
J: TRBJ2-7
D: -
size: -

CDR3: CASSLGLRQPQHF
DNA: TGTGCCAGCAGCTTGGGATTACGCCAGCCCCAGCATTTT
V: TRBV5-8
J: TRBJ1-5
D: -
size: -

CDR3: CASSYNSLNTEAFF
DNA: TGTGCCAGCAGTTACAACAGCTTGAACACTGAAGCTTTCTTT
V: TRBV6-5
J: TRBJ1-1
D: -
size: -

CDR3: CASSSIDRDRGRAYEQYF
DNA: TGTGCCAGCAGCTCAATTGACCGGGACAGGGGACGAGCCTACGAGCAGTACTTC
V: TRBV11-2
J: TRBJ2-7
D: TRBD1
size: -

CDR3: CASSPYSGSGYNEQFF
DNA: TGTGCCAGCAGCCCCTATAGCGGGTCGGGCTACAATGAGCAGTTCTTC
V: TRBV14
J: TRBJ2-1
D: TRBD2
size: -

CDR3: CASSQGTSYNEQFF
DNA: TGTGCCAGCTCTCAGGGGACTTCCTACAATGAGCAGTTCTTC
V: TRBV6-5
J: TRBJ2-1
D: -
size: -

CDR3: CASSVSGGQNTEAFF
DNA: TGTGCCAGCAGTGTAAGCGGGGGCCAGAACACTGAAGCTTTCTTT
V: TRBV28
J: TRBJ1-1
D: -
size: -

CDR3: CASSLARSEKLFF
DNA: TGTGCCAGCAGCTTAGCGCGGAGCGAAAAACTGTTTTTT
V: TRBV11-1
J: TRBJ1-4
D: -
size: -

CDR3: CASMQNTDTQYF
DNA: TGTGCTAGTATGCAGAACACAGATACGCAGTATTTT
V: TRBV12-5
J: TRBJ2-3
D: -
size: once

CDR3: CASSLTGGSQPQHF
DNA: TGTGCCAGCAGCTTGACAGGGGGAAGTCAGCCCCAGCATTTT
V: TRBV11-2
J: TRBJ1-5
D: TRBD1
size: -

CDR3: CASSAEGKGEKLFF
DNA: TGTGCCAGCAGTGCCGAGGGGAAGGGTGAAAAACTGTTTTTT
V: TRBV2
J: TRBJ1-4
D: -
size: -

CDR3: CASSLYPSGGGETQYF
DNA: TGTGCCAGCAGCTTATATCCTAGCGGAGGAGGGGAGACCCAGTACTTC
V: TRBV7-3
J: TRBJ2-5
D: TRBD2
size: -

CDR3: CAISELTGSWNSPLHF
DNA: TGTGCCATCAGTGAGTTGACAGGATCCTGGAATTCACCCCTCCACTTT
V: TRBV10-3
J: TRBJ1-6
D: -
size: -

CDR3: CASSYRVEETQYF
DNA: TGTGCCAGCAGTTACAGGGTGGAAGAGACCCAGTACTTC
V: TRBV2
J: TRBJ2-5
D: -
size: -

CDR3: CASSLEALDTQYF
DNA: TGCGCCAGCAGCTTGGAGGCCTTAGATACGCAGTATTTT
V: TRBV5-1
J: TRBJ2-3
D: -
size: -

CDR3: CASSYGTSGGGEQFF
DNA: TGTGCCAGCAGTTACGGGACTAGCGGGGGCGGGGAGCAGTTCTTC
V: TRBV6-5
J: TRBJ2-1
D: TRBD2
size: -

CDR3: CASSQVRGYEQYF
DNA: TGTGCCAGTAGCCAAGTAAGAGGCTACGAGCAGTACTTC
V: TRBV19
J: TRBJ2-7
D: -
size: once

CDR3: CASSIRGSNQPQHF
DNA: TGTGCCAGTAGTATACGGGGGAGCAATCAGCCCCAGCATTTT
V: TRBV19
J: TRBJ1-5
D: -
size: -

CDR3: CASSIAGLAAGAPADTQYF
DNA: TGTGCCAGTAGTATAGCCGGTTTGGCGGCGGGGGCCCCAGCCGATACGCAGTATTTT
V: TRBV19
J: TRBJ2-3
D: -
size: once

CDR3: CASSLKGAEAFF
DNA: TGTGCCAGCAGCTTAAAGGGGGCTGAAGCTTTCTTT
V: TRBV11-2
J: TRBJ1-1
D: -
size: -

CDR3: CASSVSRATGHNEQFF
DNA: TGTGCCAGCAGCGTATCGCGGGCTACAGGTCACAATGAGCAGTTCTTC
V: TRBV9
J: TRBJ2-1
D: -
size: -

CDR3: CASSSPRGVLGELFF
DNA: TGTGCCAGCAGCTCCCCCCGCGGCGTATTAGGGGAGCTGTTTTTT
V: TRBV5-4
J: TRBJ2-2
D: -
size: -

CDR3: CACGEQGSVTEAFF
DNA: TGTGCCTGTGGGGAACAGGGTAGCGTCACTGAAGCTTTCTTT
V: TRBV27
J: TRBJ1-1
D: -
size: -

CDR3: CATSDPPKQYF
DNA: TGTGCCACCAGTGACCCCCCGAAGCAGTACTTC
V: TRBV24-1
J: TRBJ2-7
D: -
size: -

CDR3: CASSLGHTNTEAFF
DNA: TGCGCCAGCAGCTTGGGGCATACCAACACTGAAGCTTTCTTT
V: TRBV5-1
J: TRBJ1-1
D: -
size: -

CDR3: CASRLRGTSYEQYF
DNA: TGTGCCAGCAGGCTCCGAGGGACCTCCTACGAGCAGTACTTC
V: TRBV6-5
J: TRBJ2-7
D: -
size: -

CDR3: CASSPLGWSANYGYTF
DNA: TGCGCCAGCAGCCCACTGGGCTGGAGCGCTAACTATGGCTACACCTTC
V: TRBV4-1
J: TRBJ1-2
D: -
size: -

CDR3: CASSLGGSGVETQYF
DNA: TGCGCCAGCAGCTTAGGTGGGAGCGGAGTAGAGACCCAGTACTTC
V: TRBV5-1
J: TRBJ2-5
D: -
size: -

CDR3: CASSLDRGSRGYEQYF
DNA: TGTGCCAGTAGCCTTGACAGGGGCAGTCGGGGATACGAGCAGTACTTC
V: TRBV19
J: TRBJ2-7
D: TRBD1
size: -

CDR3: CASSPHGLAGSYEQYF
DNA: TGTGCCAGCTCACCCCATGGGCTAGCGGGATCCTACGAGCAGTACTTC
V: TRBV18
J: TRBJ2-7
D: TRBD2
size: -

CDR3: CASSRTPGGSFEQYF
DNA: TGTGCCAGCAGCCGCACCCCAGGGGGGTCCTTCGAGCAGTACTTC
V: TRBV27
J: TRBJ2-7
D: -
size: -

CDR3: CSVEEVTASQTNEKLFF
DNA: TGCAGCGTTGAAGAGGTGACGGCGTCGCAGACTAATGAAAAACTGTTTTTT
V: TRBV29-1
J: TRBJ1-4
D: -
size: -

CDR3: CASSEGGRQQFF
DNA: TGTGCCAGTAGCGAGGGGGGAAGGCAGCAGTTCTTC
V: TRBV19
J: TRBJ2-1
D: -
size: -

CDR3: CASRRSATNEKLFF
DNA: TGTGCCAGTAGGAGGAGTGCAACTAATGAAAAACTGTTTTTT
V: TRBV19
J: TRBJ1-4
D: -
size: -

CDR3: CASSFPDSSNQPQHF
DNA: TGTGCCAGCAGTTTTCCGGACAGCTCCAATCAGCCCCAGCATTTT
V: TRBV28
J: TRBJ1-5
D: -
size: -

CDR3: CASSILDEGNTIYF
DNA: TGTGCCAGTAGTATCCTGGACGAAGGAAACACCATATATTTT
V: TRBV19
J: TRBJ1-3
D: -
size: -

CDR3: CATSRDRNTEAFF
DNA: TGTGCCACCAGCAGAGATCGGAACACTGAAGCTTTCTTT
V: TRBV15
J: TRBJ1-1
D: -
size: -

CDR3: CASSQDFGKETQYF
DNA: TGTGCCAGCAGCCAAGATTTTGGAAAAGAGACCCAGTACTTC
V: TRBV3-1/TRBV3-2
J: TRBJ2-5
D: -
size: -

CDR3: CATREVETQYF
DNA: TGTGCCACCCGGGAGGTTGAGACCCAGTACTTC
V: TRBV10-3
J: TRBJ2-5
D: TRBD2
size: -

CDR3: CASSVAPTGGAGGYGYTF
DNA: TGTGCCAGCAGCGTAGCCCCAACAGGGGGCGCCGGGGGATATGGCTACACCTTC
V: TRBV9
J: TRBJ1-2
D: TRBD1
size: -

CDR3: CASRAQQGARNQPQHF
DNA: TGTGCCAGCAGGGCGCAACAGGGGGCGAGGAATCAGCCCCAGCATTTT
V: TRBV28
J: TRBJ1-5
D: TRBD1
size: -

CDR3: CASSELGRADTQYF
DNA: TGTGCCAGCAGTGAACTGGGACGGGCAGATACGCAGTATTTT
V: TRBV2
J: TRBJ2-3
D: -
size: -

CDR3: CASSSGPSSYNSPLHF
DNA: TGTGCCAGCAGTTCCGGACCGAGCTCCTATAATTCACCCCTCCACTTT
V: TRBV27
J: TRBJ1-6
D: -
size: -

CDR3: CASSGRNTEAFF
DNA: TGTGCCAGCAGTGGGAGGAACACTGAAGCTTTCTTT
V: TRBV25-1
J: TRBJ1-1
D: -
size: -

CDR3: CARGRQAGRETQYF
DNA: TGTGCCAGGGGGAGGCAGGCCGGAAGGGAGACCCAGTACTTC
V: TRBV2
J: TRBJ2-5
D: -
size: -